Each of the 27 T cell receptor beta chains below was sequenced from the same sample in a study of blood T cell repertoires in COVID-19. Repertoires were generated with immunoSEQ multiplex PCR, while TCRdb's copy carries only in-frame clones and drops some. The data show 110,000 to 150,000 clones, around 86% seen once. Sequenced input: peripheral blood. The receptor set was obtained from a human donor in a cohort sampled during active COVID-19.

The chain employs TRBV15 and TRBJ2-7; 8 bases are a match to TRBD2. Germline V gene sequence: CDR1 LNHNV, CDR2 YYDKDF (reference sequence). Unmatched junction bases numbered 5, after V lost 0 bases and J lost 4 bases. The CDR3 is made up of 15 amino acids. CDR3 residues: CATSREGAGVYEQYF. CDR3 DNA sequence: TGTGCCACCAGCAGAGAGGGAGCGGGAGTTTACGAGCAGTACTTC.

The chain couples TRBV28 to TRBJ2-5; 8 nucleotides agree with TRBD1. This CDR3 comprises 13 residues. Unmatched junction bases numbered 8, after V lost 6 bases and J lost 8 bases. In germline, CDR1 is MDHEN, CDR2 SYDVKM. CDR3 in DNA: TGTGCCAGCAGGGGGACAGGCGTTAACACCCAGTACTTC. Translation gives CASRGTGVNTQYF.

The chain uses TRBV5-1 and TRBJ2-5, with D uncertain. Trimming stripped 1 base from V and 5 bases from J, with 18 bases between. The CDR3 is 16 residues long. Per the germline V gene, CDR1 is SGHRS and CDR2 is YFSETQ. CDR3 DNA sequence: TGCGCCAGCAGCTTGATCGGTCCCAATCGCGCGGAGACCCAGTACTTC. This sequence encodes CASSLIGPNRAETQYF.

On this clone itself: The junction shows a germline mismatch at one end, possibly a read error. V gene TRBV10-3 combines with J gene TRBJ2-5; 11 nucleotides line up with TRBD1. CDR3 size: 16 residues. CDR1 and CDR2 from the germline V gene are ENHRY and SYGVKD. CDR3 sequence: CAIGEGQGAGEETQYF. CDR3 nucleotide sequence: TGTGCCATCGGTGAAGGACAGGGGGCTGGAGAAGAGACCCAGTACTTC.

The V and J genes are TRBV11-2 and TRBJ2-1, with TRBD1 matching over 10 bases. CDR3 length equals 15 residues. Germline assignment: CDR1 SGHAT and CDR2 FQNNGV. J gave up 7 bases and V 5 bases, and 8 bases lay outside the gene matches. CDR3 amino acids: CASSKRQGAENEQFF. CDR3 nucleotides: TGTGCCAGCAGCAAAAGACAGGGGGCGGAGAATGAGCAGTTCTTC.

The genes are TRBV7-9 and TRBJ1-2; perhaps TRBD1 as D (5 bases). Between the trimmed V and J ends, which lost 3 bases and 2 bases, there was a span of 7 bases. Germline CDR1 is SEHNR and CDR2 is FQNEAQ (reference sequence). CDR3 length equals 13 residues. Here the CDR3 reads CASSLAGNYGYTF. The CDR3 DNA reads TGTGCCAGCAGCTTGGCAGGGAACTATGGCTACACCTTC.

The chain joins TRBV6-5 to TRBJ1-1; D unclear. The length of the CDR3 is 14 residues. The V end lost 6 bases, the J end lost 1 base, and 12 bases lay between the germline ends. Germline CDR1 and CDR2: MNHEY and SVGAGI. In DNA form, the CDR3 reads TGTGCCAGCAGCGTCGGTTTGTCGAACACTGAAGCTTTCTTT. It codes for CASSVGLSNTEAFF.

V usage is TRBV15 and J usage is TRBJ1-1, with D maybe TRBD1 (5 bases). Germline values: CDR1 LNHNV, CDR2 YYDKDF (reference sequence). The CDR3 spans 15 residues. V was clipped by 0 bases and J by 2 bases, with 10 bases between them. The DNA of the CDR3 is TGTGCCACCAGCAGAGATCTACAGGTTAACACTGAAGCTTTCTTT. As protein: CATSRDLQVNTEAFF.

The count of this clone is one. This chain connects TRBV11-2 to TRBJ2-1, with D hard to call. Trimming removed 4 bases from V and 10 bases from J, with 8 bases in between. From germline, CDR1 is SGHAT and CDR2 FQNNGV. This CDR3 spans 11 amino acids. The CDR3 protein is CASSYSPEQFF. The CDR3 DNA sequence: TGTGCCAGCAGCTACTCACCAGAGCAGTTCTTC.

The V call is TRBV28, the J call TRBJ1-1; D perhaps matches TRBD1 (5 bases). V dropped 7 bases and J dropped 1 base, with 13 bases sitting between them. The CDR3 runs 14 residues. Germline CDR1 is MDHEN and CDR2 is SYDVKM. CDR3 sequence: CASTSMGGNTEAFF. In DNA form, the CDR3 reads TGTGCCAGCACCTCAATGGGGGGGAACACTGAAGCTTTCTTT.

V is TRBV3-1 (or the pseudogene TRBV3-2) and J is TRBJ2-7, with 7 bases identical to TRBD1. J lost 2 bases, V lost 1 base, and 2 bases had no gene match. This CDR3 is built from 14 residues. Germline lookup yields CDR1 LGHDT and CDR2 YNNKEL (reference sequence). The CDR3 sequence is CASSQADRAYEQYF. CDR3 sequence (DNA): TGTGCCAGCAGCCAAGCCGACAGGGCCTACGAGCAGTACTTC.

The chain links TRBV6-5 to TRBJ2-5; D may be TRBD2 (5 bases). CDR3 size: 13 residues. Trimming removed 8 bases from V and 7 bases from J, with 17 bases in between. Germline V lookup: CDR1 MNHEY, CDR2 SVGAGI. The CDR3 is CASPPVIEGTQYF. CDR3 nucleotide sequence: TGTGCCAGCCCTCCAGTAATTGAGGGGACCCAGTACTTC.

This chain connects TRBV4-1 to TRBJ1-2; 8 bases match TRBD1. The length of the CDR3 is 14 residues. Per the germline V gene, CDR1 is MGHRA and CDR2 is YSYEKL. Trimming removed 4 bases from V and 7 bases from J; junction bases left unmatched: 8. In DNA, the CDR3 is TGCGCCAGCAGCCCCAGCGGACAGGGTAGTGGCTACACCTTC. Amino acids: CASSPSGQGSGYTF.

This CDR3 is CASHVGGTQPQHF. The CDR3, as DNA: TGTGCCAGCCACGTGGGGGGTACTCAGCCCCAGCATTTT. V is TRBV2 and J is TRBJ1-5; the D gene is possibly TRBD1 (5 bases). V lost 8 bases and J 6 bases, leaving 14 bases between the germline ends. Germline lookup yields CDR1 SNHLY and CDR2 FYNNEI. The CDR3 spans 13 residues.

The V gene is TRBV6-1, the J gene TRBJ1-5; D remains unclear. V was pared by 3 bases and J by 7 bases, with 16 bases between. CDR3 size: 15 residues. Germline CDR1 reads MNHNS; CDR2 reads SASEGT. CDR3 in amino acids: CASSELARLPQPQHF. CDR3 bases: TGTGCCAGCAGTGAGTTGGCCAGGTTGCCACAGCCCCAGCATTTT.

The CDR3 DNA reads as TGTGCCAGCCGACAGGAGAACACCGGGGAGCTGTTTTTT. Amino acid sequence: CASRQENTGELFF. This chain connects TRBV7-3 to TRBJ2-2; a possible D gene is TRBD1 (6 bases). Trimming cost V 8 bases and J 1 base, with 8 bases left between them. Germline values: CDR1 SGHTA, CDR2 FQGTGA. The CDR3 runs 13 residues.

This chain joins TRBV10-3 and TRBJ1-3, with unresolved D. With 3 bases removed from V and 7 bases from J, the gap between germline ends came to 7 bases. CDR1 and CDR2 (germline): ENHRY, SYGVKD. This CDR3 region has 12 residues. This chain's CDR3 is CAISDRGNTIYF. In DNA form, the CDR3 reads TGTGCCATCAGTGATCGGGGTAACACCATATATTTT.

The count of this clone is one. Distinct nucleotide sequences in the sample also encode this CDR3. The gene calls are TRBV30 and TRBJ1-5; maybe TRBD1 (6 bases). Between the trimmed V and J ends, which lost 3 bases and 1 base, there was a span of 10 bases. The CDR3 is made up of 14 amino acids. Germline V gene lookup returns CDR1 GTSNPN and CDR2 SVGIG (reference sequence). CDR3 residues: CAWSPGQSNQPQHF. CDR3 sequence (DNA): TGTGCCTGGAGCCCCGGACAGAGCAATCAGCCCCAGCATTTT.

The CDR3: CASRAGTSGGYEQYF. The CDR3 nucleotides read TGTGCCAGCAGGGCAGGGACTAGCGGGGGGTACGAGCAGTACTTC. The rearrangement links TRBV7-2 to TRBJ2-7; 15 bases match TRBD2. The CDR3 extends over 15 amino acids. V was clipped by 6 bases and J by 4 bases; unmatched bases: 4. Germline lookup yields CDR1 SGHTA and CDR2 FQGNSA. The complete variable domain, with remaining parts taken from reference TRBV7-2 and TRBJ2-7, reads GAGVSQSPSNKVTEKGKDVELRCDPISGHTALYWYRQSLGQGLEFLIYFQGNSAPDKSGLPSDRFSAERTGGSVSTLTIQRTQQEDSAVYLCASRAGTSGGYEQYFGPGTRLTVT.

The gene calls are TRBV19 and TRBJ2-1; possibly TRBD2 for D (5 bases). Germline V CDR1 and CDR2: LNHDA, SQIVND (reference sequence). V dropped 0 bases and J dropped 4 bases, with 16 bases sitting between them. The CDR3 has 17 residues. The CDR3 region is CASSIDGGELNYNEQFF. In DNA form, the CDR3 reads TGTGCCAGTAGTATAGATGGAGGAGAACTAAATTACAATGAGCAGTTCTTC.

The chain joins TRBV7-3 to TRBJ2-1; 8 nucleotides align to TRBD2. The junction had 10 bases not matched to a gene; V was cut back by 4 bases and J by 8 bases. The germline V gene encodes CDR1 SGHTA and CDR2 FQGTGA. The CDR3 runs to 15 residues. The CDR3 DNA reads as TGTGCCAGCAGCTCTCCGGGACTAGGGACGGATGAGCAGTTCTTC. This gives the protein CASSSPGLGTDEQFF.

This chain uses TRBV7-2 with TRBJ2-1; the D is unclear. The CDR3 runs 14 residues. Germline V CDR1 and CDR2: SGHTA, FQGNSA. Trimming cost V 4 bases and J 0 bases, with 7 bases left between them. The CDR3 coding sequence is TGTGCCAGCAGCTCCCCCAACTCCTACAATGAGCAGTTCTTC. Amino acid sequence: CASSSPNSYNEQFF.

This clone was observed once. The gene calls are TRBV1 and TRBJ2-2; the D call TRBD2 from the table was never checked on the DNA. TRBV1 is a pseudogene segment. The CDR3 contains 20 residues. The CDR3 here is CTSSQEKPGLAGMNTGELFF. Here the CDR3 DNA reads TGCACCAGCAGCCAAGAAAAGCCGGGACTAGCGGGGATGAACACCGGGGAGCTGTTTTTT.

J is TRBJ2-7 and V is TRBV28; 11 bases are a match to TRBD2. Losses at the gene ends were 4 bases for V and 5 bases for J; bases not matched to a gene: 7. Germline assignment: CDR1 MDHEN and CDR2 SYDVKM. The CDR3 consists of 15 residues. The CDR3 region has the DNA TGTGCCAGCAGTTCCCAGACTAGCGGGATCGACGAGCAGTACTTC. As protein: CASSSQTSGIDEQYF.

J is TRBJ1-2 and V is TRBV7-6; D is undetermined. Germline values: CDR1 SGHVS, CDR2 FNYEAQ. The germline V and J ends were trimmed by 1 base and 4 bases, with 10 bases remaining between them. The CDR3 is 14 residues long. This chain's CDR3 is CASSLEGRSYGYTF. DNA for the CDR3: TGTGCCAGCAGCTTAGAAGGCAGGTCCTATGGCTACACCTTC. Based on the CDR3 plus reference TRBV7-6 and TRBJ1-2, the full variable domain is GAGVSQSPRYKVTKRGQDVALRCDPISGHVSLYWYRQALGQGPEFLTYFNYEAQQDKSGLPNDRFSAERPEGSISTLTIQRTEQRDSAMYRCASSLEGRSYGYTFGSGTRLTVV.

The gene calls are TRBV11-1 and TRBJ2-1; 12 nucleotides agree with TRBD1. There are 13 residues in the CDR3. Germline CDR1 is SGHAT and CDR2 is FQDESV (reference sequence). V lost 5 bases to trimming and J lost 15 bases; unmatched junction nucleotides: 8. The chain's CDR3 is CASSGEGTGGRFF. The CDR3 DNA reads as TGTGCCAGCAGCGGAGAAGGGACAGGGGGCCGGTTCTTC.

In DNA, the CDR3 is TGCGCCAGCAGCAAAGGGACTAGCGGGGGTGCAGATACGCAGTATTTT. Residues: CASSKGTSGGADTQYF. This chain joins TRBV5-1 and TRBJ2-3; 14 bases map to TRBD2. The germline V gene encodes CDR1 SGHRS and CDR2 YFSETQ. The CDR3 length is 16 residues. With V trimmed by 4 bases and J by 4 bases, 5 bases remained unmatched.